This T cell receptor (beta chain) was identified during a study of T cell repertoires in cytomegalovirus infection. Across the whole study: An indication of both CMV infection and matching HLA type came from public TCR beta signatures.

TCRdb ran MiXCR on the reads and lists one entry per CDR3 protein. The data contain roughly 990,000 distinct CDR3 sequences, about 33% of them singletons. With regard to this clonotype: The antigen remains undetermined.

Germline V gene sequence: CDR1 ENHRY, CDR2 SYGVKD. The length of the CDR3 is 12 residues. The V gene end was trimmed by 9 bases and the J gene end by 12 bases; junction bases not matched to a gene: 10. General study points: There were HLA-C-restricted CMV-specific TCR beta clonotypes dominating the ex vivo response. Carriage of CMV together with the relevant HLA was identifiable through cumulative public TCR beta family frequency.

The chain employs TRBV10-3 and TRBJ2-7, with 11 bases identical to TRBD2. This specimen was cultured CD8+ T cells from PBMCs, taken from culture after CMV antigen stimulation. This receptor was obtained from a human donor in good health (CMV status not recorded). Some clones in this sample may be carry-over from other donors' samples. The CDR3, as DNA: TGTGCCATTGGCTCCACTAGCGGGGGACCGTACTTC. Encoded protein: CAIGSTSGGPYF.